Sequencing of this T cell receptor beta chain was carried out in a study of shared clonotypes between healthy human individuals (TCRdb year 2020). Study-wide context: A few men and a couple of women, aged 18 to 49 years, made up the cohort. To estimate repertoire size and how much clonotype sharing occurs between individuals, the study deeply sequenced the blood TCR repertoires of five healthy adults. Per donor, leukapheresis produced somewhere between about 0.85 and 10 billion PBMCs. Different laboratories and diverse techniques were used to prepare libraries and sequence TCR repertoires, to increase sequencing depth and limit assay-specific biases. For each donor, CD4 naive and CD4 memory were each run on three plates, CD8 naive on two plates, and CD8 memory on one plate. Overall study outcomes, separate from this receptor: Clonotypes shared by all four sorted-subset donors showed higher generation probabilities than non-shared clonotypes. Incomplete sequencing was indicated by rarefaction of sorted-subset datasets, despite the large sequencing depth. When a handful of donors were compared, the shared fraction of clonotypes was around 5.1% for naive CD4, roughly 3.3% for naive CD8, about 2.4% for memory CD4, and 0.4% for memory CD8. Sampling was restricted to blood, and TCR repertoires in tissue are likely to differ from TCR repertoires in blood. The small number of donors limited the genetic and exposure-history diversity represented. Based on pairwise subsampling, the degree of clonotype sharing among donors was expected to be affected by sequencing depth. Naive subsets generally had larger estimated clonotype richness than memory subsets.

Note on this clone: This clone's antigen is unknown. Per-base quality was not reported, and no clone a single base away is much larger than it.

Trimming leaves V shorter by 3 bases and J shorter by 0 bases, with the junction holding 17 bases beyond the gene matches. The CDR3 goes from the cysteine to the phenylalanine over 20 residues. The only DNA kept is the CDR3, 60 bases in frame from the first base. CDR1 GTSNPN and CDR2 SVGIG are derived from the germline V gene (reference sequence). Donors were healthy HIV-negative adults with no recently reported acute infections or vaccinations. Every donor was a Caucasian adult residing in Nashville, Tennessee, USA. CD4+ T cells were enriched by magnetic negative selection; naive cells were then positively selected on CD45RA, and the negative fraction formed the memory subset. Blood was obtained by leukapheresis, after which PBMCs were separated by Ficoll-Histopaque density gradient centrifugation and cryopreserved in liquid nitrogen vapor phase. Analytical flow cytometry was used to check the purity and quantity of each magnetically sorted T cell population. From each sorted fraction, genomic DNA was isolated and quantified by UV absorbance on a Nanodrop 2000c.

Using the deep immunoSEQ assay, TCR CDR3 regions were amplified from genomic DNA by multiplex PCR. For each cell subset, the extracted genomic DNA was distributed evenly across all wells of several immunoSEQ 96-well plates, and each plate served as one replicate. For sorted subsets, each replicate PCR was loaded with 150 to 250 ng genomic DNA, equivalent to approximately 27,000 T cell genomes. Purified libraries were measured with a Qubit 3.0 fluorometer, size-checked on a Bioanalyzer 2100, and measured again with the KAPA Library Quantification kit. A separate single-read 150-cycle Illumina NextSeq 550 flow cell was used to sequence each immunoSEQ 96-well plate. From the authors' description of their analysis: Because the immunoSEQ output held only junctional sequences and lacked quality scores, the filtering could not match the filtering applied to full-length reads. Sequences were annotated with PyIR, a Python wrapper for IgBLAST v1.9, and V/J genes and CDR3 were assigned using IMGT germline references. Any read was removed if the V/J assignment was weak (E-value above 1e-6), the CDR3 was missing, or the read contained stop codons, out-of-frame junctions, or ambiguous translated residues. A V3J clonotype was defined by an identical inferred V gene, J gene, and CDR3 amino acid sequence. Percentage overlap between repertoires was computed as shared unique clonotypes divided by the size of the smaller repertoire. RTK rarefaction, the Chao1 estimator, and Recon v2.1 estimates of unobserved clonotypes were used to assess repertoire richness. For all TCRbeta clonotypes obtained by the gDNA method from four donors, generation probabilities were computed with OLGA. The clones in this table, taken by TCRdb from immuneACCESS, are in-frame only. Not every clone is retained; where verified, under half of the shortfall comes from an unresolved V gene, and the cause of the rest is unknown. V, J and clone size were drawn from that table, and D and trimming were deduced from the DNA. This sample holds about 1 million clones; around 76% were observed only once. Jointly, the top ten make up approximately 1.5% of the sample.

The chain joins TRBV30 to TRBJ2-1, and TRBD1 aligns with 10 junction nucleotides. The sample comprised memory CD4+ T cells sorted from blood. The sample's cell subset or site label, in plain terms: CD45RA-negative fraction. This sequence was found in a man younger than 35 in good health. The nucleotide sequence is TGTGCCTGGAGAGGACGCCCGGGACAGGGGCCTTTCGGCTCCTACAATGAGCAGTTCTTC. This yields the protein CAWRGRPGQGPFGSYNEQFF.